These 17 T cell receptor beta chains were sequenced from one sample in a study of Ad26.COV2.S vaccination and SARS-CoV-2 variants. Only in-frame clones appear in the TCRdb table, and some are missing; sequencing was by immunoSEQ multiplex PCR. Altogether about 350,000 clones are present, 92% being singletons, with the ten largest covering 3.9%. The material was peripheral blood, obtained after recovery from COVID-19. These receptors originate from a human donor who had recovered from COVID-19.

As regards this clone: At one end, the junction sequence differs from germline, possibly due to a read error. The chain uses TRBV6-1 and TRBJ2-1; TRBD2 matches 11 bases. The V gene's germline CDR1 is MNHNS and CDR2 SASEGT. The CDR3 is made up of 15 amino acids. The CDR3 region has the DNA TGTGCCAGCAGGGAAGGTAGCGGGGGGGCTCGGGAGCAGTTCTTC. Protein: CASREGSGGAREQFF.

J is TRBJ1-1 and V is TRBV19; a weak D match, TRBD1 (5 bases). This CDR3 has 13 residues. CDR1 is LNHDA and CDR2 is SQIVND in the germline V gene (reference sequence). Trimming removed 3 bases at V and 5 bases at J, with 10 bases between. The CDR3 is CASSIRGVTEAFF. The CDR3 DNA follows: TGTGCCAGTAGTATCCGGGGCGTGACTGAAGCTTTCTTT.

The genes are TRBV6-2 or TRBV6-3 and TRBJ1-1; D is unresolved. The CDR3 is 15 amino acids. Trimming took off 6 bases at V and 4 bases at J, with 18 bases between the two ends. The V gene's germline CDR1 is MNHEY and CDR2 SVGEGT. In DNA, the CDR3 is TGTGCCAGCAGCCCCGTAGGGCGCCGGGGCACTGAAGCTTTCTTT. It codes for CASSPVGRRGTEAFF.

The DNA of the CDR3 is TGTGCCAGCAGCGGGGACAGTGAAGCTTTCTTT. Translated, it gives CASSGDSEAFF. The rearrangement links TRBV7-8 to TRBJ1-1; 7 bases align to TRBD1. CDR1 is SGHVS, CDR2 FQNEAQ, per germline. Trimming removed 5 bases from V and 7 bases from J; junction bases left unmatched: 1. CDR3 length: 11 amino acids.

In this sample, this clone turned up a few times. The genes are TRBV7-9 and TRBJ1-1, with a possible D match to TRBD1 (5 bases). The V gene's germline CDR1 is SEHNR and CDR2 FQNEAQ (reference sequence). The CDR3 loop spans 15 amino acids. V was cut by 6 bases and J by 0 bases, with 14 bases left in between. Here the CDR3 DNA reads TGTGCCAGCAGACATAGTCAGGGACTGAACACTGAAGCTTTCTTT. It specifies CASRHSQGLNTEAFF.

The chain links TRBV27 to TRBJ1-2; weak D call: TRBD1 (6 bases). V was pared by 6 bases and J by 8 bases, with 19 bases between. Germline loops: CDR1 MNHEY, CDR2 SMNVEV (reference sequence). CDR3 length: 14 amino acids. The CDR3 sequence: CASRSYRELGGYTF. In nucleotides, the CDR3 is TGTGCCAGCAGAAGTTACAGGGAATTGGGAGGCTACACCTTC.

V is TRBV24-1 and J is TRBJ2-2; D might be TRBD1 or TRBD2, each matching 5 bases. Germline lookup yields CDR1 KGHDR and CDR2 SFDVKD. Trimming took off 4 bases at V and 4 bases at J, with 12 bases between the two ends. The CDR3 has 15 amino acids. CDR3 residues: CATSETGTVTGELFF. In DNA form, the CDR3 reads TGTGCCACCAGTGAAACCGGGACGGTCACCGGGGAGCTGTTTTTT.

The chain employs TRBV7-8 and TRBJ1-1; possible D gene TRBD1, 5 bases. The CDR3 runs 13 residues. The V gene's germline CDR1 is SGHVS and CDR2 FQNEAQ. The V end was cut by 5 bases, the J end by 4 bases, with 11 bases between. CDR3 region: CASSGQGITEAFF. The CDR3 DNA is TGTGCCAGCAGCGGGCAGGGAATCACTGAAGCTTTCTTT. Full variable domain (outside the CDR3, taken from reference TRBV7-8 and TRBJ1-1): GAGVSQSPRYKVAKRGQDVALRCDPISGHVSLFWYQQALGQGPEFLTYFQNEAQLDKSGLPSDRFFAERPEGSVSTLKIQRTQQEDSAVYLCASSGQGITEAFFGQGTRLTVV.

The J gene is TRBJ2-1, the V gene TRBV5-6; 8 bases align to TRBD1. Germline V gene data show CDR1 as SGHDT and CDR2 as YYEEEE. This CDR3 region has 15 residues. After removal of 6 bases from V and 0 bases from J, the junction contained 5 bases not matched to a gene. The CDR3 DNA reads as TGTGCCAGCATCCCAGGACAGGGCTCCTACAATGAGCAGTTCTTC. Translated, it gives CASIPGQGSYNEQFF.

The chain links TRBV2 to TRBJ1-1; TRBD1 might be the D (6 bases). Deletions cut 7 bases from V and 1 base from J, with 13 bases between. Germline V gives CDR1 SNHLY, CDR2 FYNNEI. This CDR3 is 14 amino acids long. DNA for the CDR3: TGTGCCAGCAAGGACAGCTACCAGAACACTGAAGCTTTCTTT. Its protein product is CASKDSYQNTEAFF.

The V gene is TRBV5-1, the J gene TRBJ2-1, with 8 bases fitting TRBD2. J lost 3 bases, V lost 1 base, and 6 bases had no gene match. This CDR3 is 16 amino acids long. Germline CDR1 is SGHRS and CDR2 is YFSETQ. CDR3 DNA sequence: TGCGCCAGCAGCTTGACGGGGGGGCCTGTCTACAATGAGCAGTTCTTC. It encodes CASSLTGGPVYNEQFF. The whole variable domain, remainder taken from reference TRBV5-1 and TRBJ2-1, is KAGVTQTPRYLIKTRGQQVTLSCSPISGHRSVSWYQQTPGQGLQFLFEYFSETQRNKGNFPGRFSGRQFSNSRSEMNVSTLELGDSALYLCASSLTGGPVYNEQFFGPGTRLTVL.

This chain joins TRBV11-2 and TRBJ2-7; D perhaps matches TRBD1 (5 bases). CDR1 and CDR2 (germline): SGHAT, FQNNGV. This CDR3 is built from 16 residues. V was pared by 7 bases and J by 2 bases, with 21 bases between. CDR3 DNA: TGTGCCAGCACCCCCCTCTGGACACAGGAGACCTACGAGCAGTACTTC. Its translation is CASTPLWTQETYEQYF.

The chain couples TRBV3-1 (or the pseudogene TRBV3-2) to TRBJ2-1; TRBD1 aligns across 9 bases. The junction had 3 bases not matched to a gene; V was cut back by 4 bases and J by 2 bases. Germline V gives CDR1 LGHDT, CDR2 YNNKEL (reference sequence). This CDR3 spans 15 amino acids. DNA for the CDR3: TGTGCCAGCAGCCCCGGACAGGGGCCCTACAATGAGCAGTTCTTC. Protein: CASSPGQGPYNEQFF.

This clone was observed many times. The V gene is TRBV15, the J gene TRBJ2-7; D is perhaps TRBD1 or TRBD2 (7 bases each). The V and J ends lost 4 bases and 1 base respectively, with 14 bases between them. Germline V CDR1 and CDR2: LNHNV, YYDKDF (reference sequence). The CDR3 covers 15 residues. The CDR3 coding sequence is TGTGCCACCAGCACAAACAGGGGAGGGTCCTACGAGCAGTACTTC. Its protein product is CATSTNRGGSYEQYF.

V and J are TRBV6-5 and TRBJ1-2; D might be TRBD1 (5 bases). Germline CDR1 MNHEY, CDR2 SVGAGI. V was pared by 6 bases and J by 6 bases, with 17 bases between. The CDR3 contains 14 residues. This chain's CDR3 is CASSRASRAHGYTF. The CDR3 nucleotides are TGTGCCAGCAGCCGCGCATCCAGGGCCCATGGCTACACCTTC.

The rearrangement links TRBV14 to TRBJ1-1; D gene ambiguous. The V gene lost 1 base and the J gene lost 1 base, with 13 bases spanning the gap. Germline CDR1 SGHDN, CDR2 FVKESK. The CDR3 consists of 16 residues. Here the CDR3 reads CASSQAPWPGNTEAFF. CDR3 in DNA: TGTGCCAGCAGCCAAGCCCCTTGGCCGGGGAACACTGAAGCTTTCTTT.

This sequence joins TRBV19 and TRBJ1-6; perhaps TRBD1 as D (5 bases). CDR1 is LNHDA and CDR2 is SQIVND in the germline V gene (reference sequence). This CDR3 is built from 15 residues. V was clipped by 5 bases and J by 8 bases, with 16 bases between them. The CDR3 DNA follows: TGTGCCAGTAGTGATCAGGGAGGTGATCATTCACCCCTCCACTTT. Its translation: CASSDQGGDHSPLHF.